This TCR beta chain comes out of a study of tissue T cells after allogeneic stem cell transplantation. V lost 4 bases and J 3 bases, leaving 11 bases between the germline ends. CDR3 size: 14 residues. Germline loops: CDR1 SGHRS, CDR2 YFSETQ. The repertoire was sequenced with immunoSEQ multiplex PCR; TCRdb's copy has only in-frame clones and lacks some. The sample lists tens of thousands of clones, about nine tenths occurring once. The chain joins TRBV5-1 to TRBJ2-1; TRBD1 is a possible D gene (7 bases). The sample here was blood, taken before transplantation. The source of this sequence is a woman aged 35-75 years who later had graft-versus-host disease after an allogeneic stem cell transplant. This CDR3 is CASSGGTVYNEQFF. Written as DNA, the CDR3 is TGCGCCAGCAGCGGGGGGACAGTCTACAATGAGCAGTTCTTC.